The rows below give T cell receptor beta chains drawn from one sample of a study of control samples from healthy donors and cancer patients. The method was immunoSEQ multiplex PCR; TCRdb's version includes in-frame clones alone and lacks a portion of them. The sample has about 86,000 clones; 85% to 95% are singletons. Sequencing input: blood. The receptors stem from a woman in her twenties or thirties in good health. Each CDR3 is given with its conserved first and last residue. Fields, in order: D gene, CDR3 length, clone size, V gene, J gene, CDR3 DNA, CDR3 protein. D genes are given only for firm matches. Clone size is shown for a subset of rows, as once, few, many or a class of expanded clone.

D gene: TRBD1
CDR3 length: 19
clone size: -
V gene: TRBV5-1
J gene: TRBJ2-1
CDR3 DNA: TGCGCCAGCAGCTTGGTAGGGGGCTCTATGAACCCGAATTACAATGAGCAGTTCTTC
CDR3 protein: CASSLVGGSMNPNYNEQFF

D gene: -
CDR3 length: 15
clone size: -
V gene: TRBV3-1/TRBV3-2
J gene: TRBJ1-3
CDR3 DNA: TGTGCCAGCAGCTTTCACCAGGATTCTGGAAACACCATATATTTT
CDR3 protein: CASSFHQDSGNTIYF

D gene: -
CDR3 length: 15
clone size: -
V gene: TRBV7-2
J gene: TRBJ1-2
CDR3 DNA: TGTGCCAGCAGCACCCGCTCAGATTTCTTCTATGGCTACACCTTC
CDR3 protein: CASSTRSDFFYGYTF

D gene: -
CDR3 length: 12
clone size: -
V gene: TRBV5-1
J gene: TRBJ2-1
CDR3 DNA: TGCGCCAGCAGCTTGACTAGAAATGAGCAGTTCTTC
CDR3 protein: CASSLTRNEQFF

D gene: -
CDR3 length: 14
clone size: -
V gene: TRBV11-3
J gene: TRBJ2-3
CDR3 DNA: TGTGCCAGCAGCTATTTACTATACACAGATACGCAGTATTTT
CDR3 protein: CASSYLLYTDTQYF

D gene: -
CDR3 length: 15
clone size: -
V gene: TRBV6-5
J gene: TRBJ2-1
CDR3 DNA: TGTGCCAGCACCTTCAGGGATGCCTCCTACAATGAGCAGTTCTTC
CDR3 protein: CASTFRDASYNEQFF

D gene: -
CDR3 length: 16
clone size: once
V gene: TRBV6-5
J gene: TRBJ1-1
CDR3 DNA: TGTGCCAGCAGTTACTCGAATAAGGGCAGGAACACTGAAGCTTTCTTT
CDR3 protein: CASSYSNKGRNTEAFF

D gene: TRBD2
CDR3 length: 16
clone size: -
V gene: TRBV27
J gene: TRBJ2-2
CDR3 DNA: TGTGCCAGCAGTTGGCGGGAGGCCATTCACACCGGGGAGCTGTTTTTT
CDR3 protein: CASSWREAIHTGELFF

D gene: TRBD2
CDR3 length: 18
clone size: -
V gene: TRBV9
J gene: TRBJ2-6
CDR3 DNA: TGTGCCAGCAGCTCCCGACTAGCGGGAGCTGATGGGGCCAACGTCCTGACTTTC
CDR3 protein: CASSSRLAGADGANVLTF

D gene: TRBD2
CDR3 length: 16
clone size: -
V gene: TRBV11-3
J gene: TRBJ2-1
CDR3 DNA: TGTGCCAGCAGCCCCGGCGGCGGGGGCTCCTACAATGAGCAGTTCTTC
CDR3 protein: CASSPGGGGSYNEQFF

D gene: TRBD2
CDR3 length: 14
clone size: -
V gene: TRBV6-4
J gene: TRBJ2-7
CDR3 DNA: TGTGCCAGCAGTGTGACTAGCGAATCCTACGAGCAGTACTTC
CDR3 protein: CASSVTSESYEQYF

D gene: -
CDR3 length: 13
clone size: -
V gene: TRBV28
J gene: TRBJ1-2
CDR3 DNA: TGTGCCAGCAGTTTGACAGAAAGCTATGGCTACACCTTC
CDR3 protein: CASSLTESYGYTF

D gene: -
CDR3 length: 15
clone size: -
V gene: TRBV7-6
J gene: TRBJ1-4
CDR3 DNA: TGTGCCAGCAGCTCCTCCTGGGCAACTAATGAAAAACTGTTTTTT
CDR3 protein: CASSSSWATNEKLFF

D gene: TRBD2
CDR3 length: 13
clone size: -
V gene: TRBV5-8
J gene: TRBJ2-1
CDR3 DNA: TGTGCCGATTCCAGCGGGGGGACCCATGAGCAGTTCTTC
CDR3 protein: CADSSGGTHEQFF

D gene: -
CDR3 length: 14
clone size: -
V gene: TRBV2
J gene: TRBJ2-7
CDR3 DNA: TGTGCCAGCAGTGAAACCTTAAAAACCTACGAGCAGTACTTC
CDR3 protein: CASSETLKTYEQYF

D gene: TRBD1
CDR3 length: 16
clone size: -
V gene: TRBV2
J gene: TRBJ2-3
CDR3 DNA: TGTGCCAGCAGTGAAAGGGGGACAGGGAGCACAGATACGCAGTATTTT
CDR3 protein: CASSERGTGSTDTQYF

D gene: -
CDR3 length: 14
clone size: -
V gene: TRBV5-4
J gene: TRBJ1-5
CDR3 DNA: TGTGCCAGCAGCTTGTTCGGGGGCAATCAGCCCCAGCATTTT
CDR3 protein: CASSLFGGNQPQHF

D gene: -
CDR3 length: 22
clone size: -
V gene: TRBV5-1
J gene: TRBJ2-3
CDR3 DNA: TGCGCCAGCAGCTTACGGGAAATCGCTCGACTACCGACGATAGTAAACACAGATACGCAGTATTTT
CDR3 protein: CASSLREIARLPTIVNTDTQYF

D gene: TRBD2
CDR3 length: 13
clone size: once
V gene: TRBV6-4
J gene: TRBJ2-3
CDR3 DNA: TGTGCCAGCGGACCGAGCGGGAGTGATACGCAGTATTTT
CDR3 protein: CASGPSGSDTQYF

D gene: -
CDR3 length: 14
clone size: -
V gene: TRBV2
J gene: TRBJ1-2
CDR3 DNA: TGTGCCAGCAATTCGGCAGGGACCCTATATGGCTACACCTTC
CDR3 protein: CASNSAGTLYGYTF

D gene: -
CDR3 length: 12
clone size: -
V gene: TRBV2
J gene: TRBJ2-2
CDR3 DNA: TGTGCCAGCAAAGAAGAGGGAGGGGAGCTGTTTTTT
CDR3 protein: CASKEEGGELFF

D gene: TRBD1
CDR3 length: 14
clone size: -
V gene: TRBV19
J gene: TRBJ1-2
CDR3 DNA: TGTGCCAGTCAGAGGACAGGGGGCGACTATGGCTACACCTTC
CDR3 protein: CASQRTGGDYGYTF

D gene: -
CDR3 length: 17
clone size: -
V gene: TRBV11-2
J gene: TRBJ2-1
CDR3 DNA: TGTGCCAGCAGCTTGCCCCCAAATAAGAGCTCCTACAATGAGCAGTTCTTC
CDR3 protein: CASSLPPNKSSYNEQFF

D gene: TRBD2
CDR3 length: 13
clone size: -
V gene: TRBV2
J gene: TRBJ2-7
CDR3 DNA: TGTGCCAGCACTAGGACTAGCTCCTACGAGCAGTACTTC
CDR3 protein: CASTRTSSYEQYF

D gene: -
CDR3 length: 15
clone size: -
V gene: TRBV11-2
J gene: TRBJ1-2
CDR3 DNA: TGTGCCAGCAGCCCCTCGGCAGGGGACCCGTATGGCTACACCTTC
CDR3 protein: CASSPSAGDPYGYTF

D gene: TRBD1
CDR3 length: 16
clone size: -
V gene: TRBV7-2
J gene: TRBJ2-5
CDR3 DNA: TGTGCCAGCAGCTTAGGATCCGGGACAGGGGGAGAGACCCAGTACTTC
CDR3 protein: CASSLGSGTGGETQYF

D gene: -
CDR3 length: 13
clone size: few
V gene: TRBV6-2/TRBV6-3
J gene: TRBJ2-7
CDR3 DNA: TGTGCCAGCAGTCACGACAGGTTTAGGGAGCAGTACTTC
CDR3 protein: CASSHDRFREQYF

D gene: -
CDR3 length: 12
clone size: -
V gene: TRBV2
J gene: TRBJ1-5
CDR3 DNA: TGTGCCAGCAGCGCAGACAAACAGCCCCAGCATTTT
CDR3 protein: CASSADKQPQHF

D gene: TRBD1
CDR3 length: 15
clone size: once
V gene: TRBV28
J gene: TRBJ1-1
CDR3 DNA: TGTGCCAGCAGTATGGGGGGGACAGGAAACACTGAAGCTTTCTTT
CDR3 protein: CASSMGGTGNTEAFF

D gene: -
CDR3 length: 11
clone size: -
V gene: TRBV10-3
J gene: TRBJ2-1
CDR3 DNA: TGTGCCATCAGCAACAACAATGAGCAGTTCTTC
CDR3 protein: CAISNNNEQFF

D gene: TRBD2
CDR3 length: 16
clone size: -
V gene: TRBV7-3
J gene: TRBJ2-3
CDR3 DNA: TGTGCCAGCAGCCGTCCGGCGGGGGGGCAAAGAGATACGCAGTATTTT
CDR3 protein: CASSRPAGGQRDTQYF

D gene: -
CDR3 length: 12
clone size: -
V gene: TRBV25-1
J gene: TRBJ2-7
CDR3 DNA: TGTGCCAGCAGTGAATCCCGCTACGAGCAGTACTTC
CDR3 protein: CASSESRYEQYF

D gene: TRBD2
CDR3 length: 16
clone size: -
V gene: TRBV7-9
J gene: TRBJ2-3
CDR3 DNA: TGTGCCAGCAGCTCCACCGGGACTAGAGTTACAGATACGCAGTATTTT
CDR3 protein: CASSSTGTRVTDTQYF

D gene: -
CDR3 length: 14
clone size: -
V gene: TRBV21-1
J gene: TRBJ2-3
CDR3 DNA: TGTGCCAGCAGCACTACTAGTGGGACAGATACGCAGTATTTT
CDR3 protein: CASSTTSGTDTQYF

D gene: -
CDR3 length: 15
clone size: -
V gene: TRBV6-5
J gene: TRBJ2-5
CDR3 DNA: TGTGCCAGCAGTTATAATTTAGAGGGGCGGGCGACCCAGTACTTC
CDR3 protein: CASSYNLEGRATQYF

D gene: -
CDR3 length: 15
clone size: -
V gene: TRBV6-6
J gene: TRBJ1-5
CDR3 DNA: TGTGCCAGCAACCCCCTGGGGGATCGAAGCGAAAGACAGCATTTT
CDR3 protein: CASNPLGDRSERQHF

D gene: TRBD1
CDR3 length: 19
clone size: -
V gene: TRBV5-1
J gene: TRBJ1-6
CDR3 DNA: TGCGCCAGCAGCTTGTACCCGAGGACTCACCGGGACAGGGGGGAAGCCCTCCACTTT
CDR3 protein: CASSLYPRTHRDRGEALHF

D gene: -
CDR3 length: 15
clone size: -
V gene: TRBV5-1
J gene: TRBJ1-5
CDR3 DNA: TGCGCCAGCAGCTTGGAACCGGCCCGCAACCAGGCCCAGCATTTT
CDR3 protein: CASSLEPARNQAQHF

D gene: -
CDR3 length: 16
clone size: -
V gene: TRBV7-9
J gene: TRBJ2-5
CDR3 DNA: TGTGCCAGCAGCTTAGCCTCGCTGCCACCGCCAGAGACCCAGTACTTC
CDR3 protein: CASSLASLPPPETQYF

D gene: -
CDR3 length: 20
clone size: -
V gene: TRBV5-4
J gene: TRBJ1-2
CDR3 DNA: TGTGCCAGCAGCTTGGCGAGAAGGGTCGGAGAACTGATAGCTAACTATGGCTACACCTTC
CDR3 protein: CASSLARRVGELIANYGYTF

D gene: -
CDR3 length: 14
clone size: -
V gene: TRBV19
J gene: TRBJ2-7
CDR3 DNA: TGTGCCAGTAGTATTAAGGGCAGTTTCTACGAGCAGTACTTC
CDR3 protein: CASSIKGSFYEQYF

D gene: -
CDR3 length: 13
clone size: -
V gene: TRBV7-3
J gene: TRBJ1-1
CDR3 DNA: TGTGCCAGCAGCCAAATGGAGGACACTGAAGCTTTCTTT
CDR3 protein: CASSQMEDTEAFF

D gene: -
CDR3 length: 15
clone size: -
V gene: TRBV6-2/TRBV6-3
J gene: TRBJ1-3
CDR3 DNA: TGTGCCAGCAGTTACCCCAGCGTCTCTGGAAACACCATATATTTT
CDR3 protein: CASSYPSVSGNTIYF

D gene: -
CDR3 length: 15
clone size: -
V gene: TRBV14
J gene: TRBJ1-6
CDR3 DNA: TGTGCCAGCAGCCCCGGATATGGCTTCAATTCACCCCTCCACTTT
CDR3 protein: CASSPGYGFNSPLHF

D gene: -
CDR3 length: 13
clone size: -
V gene: TRBV18
J gene: TRBJ1-1
CDR3 DNA: TGTGCCAGCTCACCAACAGAGGGAACTGAAGCTTTCTTT
CDR3 protein: CASSPTEGTEAFF

D gene: -
CDR3 length: 16
clone size: -
V gene: TRBV7-9
J gene: TRBJ1-4
CDR3 DNA: TGTGCCAGCAGCTTACTACTAGGAGGCCGTAATGAAAAACTGTTTTTT
CDR3 protein: CASSLLLGGRNEKLFF